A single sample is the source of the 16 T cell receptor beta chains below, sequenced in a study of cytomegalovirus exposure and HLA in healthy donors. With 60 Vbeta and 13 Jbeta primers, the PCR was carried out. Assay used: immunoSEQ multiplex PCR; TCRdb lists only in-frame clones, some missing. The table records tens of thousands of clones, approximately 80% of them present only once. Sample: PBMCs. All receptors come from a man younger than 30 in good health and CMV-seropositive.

The CDR3 region is CASSLGPTAETQYF. CDR3 bases: TGTGCCAGCAGCTTAGGACCGACTGCGGAGACCCAGTACTTC. The genes are TRBV7-6 and TRBJ2-5; D not resolved. The CDR3 totals 14 residues. Trimming took 1 base from V and 5 from J, leaving 11 bases between them. Per germline, CDR1 SGHVS and CDR2 FNYEAQ.

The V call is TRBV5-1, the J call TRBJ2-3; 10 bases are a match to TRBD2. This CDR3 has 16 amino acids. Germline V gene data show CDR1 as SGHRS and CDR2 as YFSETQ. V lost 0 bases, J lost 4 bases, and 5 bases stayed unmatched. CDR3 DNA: TGCGCCAGCAGCTTGGCTAGCGGGAGTCCAGCAGATACGCAGTATTTT. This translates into CASSLASGSPADTQYF.

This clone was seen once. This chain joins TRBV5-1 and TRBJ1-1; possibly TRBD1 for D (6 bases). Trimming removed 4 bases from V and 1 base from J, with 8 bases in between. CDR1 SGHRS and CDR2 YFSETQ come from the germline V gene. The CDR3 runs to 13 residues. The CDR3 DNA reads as TGCGCCAGCAGCGTGACAGGGAACACTGAAGCTTTCTTT. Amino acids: CASSVTGNTEAFF.

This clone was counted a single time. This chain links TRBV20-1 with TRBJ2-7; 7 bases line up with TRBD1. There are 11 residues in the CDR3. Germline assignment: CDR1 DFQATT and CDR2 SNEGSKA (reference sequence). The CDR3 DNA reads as TGCATCTACAGGGGATCCTACGAGCAGTACTTC. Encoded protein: CIYRGSYEQYF.

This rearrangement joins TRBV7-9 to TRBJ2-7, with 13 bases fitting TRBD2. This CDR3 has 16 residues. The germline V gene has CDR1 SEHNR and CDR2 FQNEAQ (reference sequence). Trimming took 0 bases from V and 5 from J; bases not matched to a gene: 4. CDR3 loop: CASSLAPLAGGDEQYF. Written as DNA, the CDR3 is TGTGCCAGCAGCTTAGCGCCACTAGCGGGAGGGGACGAGCAGTACTTC. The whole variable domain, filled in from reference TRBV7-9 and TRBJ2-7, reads DTGVSQNPRHKITKRGQNVTFRCDPISEHNRLYWYRQTLGQGPEFLTYFQNEAQLEKSRLLSDRFSAERPKGSFSTLEIQRTEQGDSAMYLCASSLAPLAGGDEQYFGPGTRLTVT.

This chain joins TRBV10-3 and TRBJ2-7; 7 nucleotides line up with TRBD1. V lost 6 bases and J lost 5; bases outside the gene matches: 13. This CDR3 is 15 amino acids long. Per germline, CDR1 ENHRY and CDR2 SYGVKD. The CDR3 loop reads CAISQTGKRTNEQYF. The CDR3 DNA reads TGTGCCATCAGCCAGACAGGGAAGCGCACTAACGAGCAGTACTTC.

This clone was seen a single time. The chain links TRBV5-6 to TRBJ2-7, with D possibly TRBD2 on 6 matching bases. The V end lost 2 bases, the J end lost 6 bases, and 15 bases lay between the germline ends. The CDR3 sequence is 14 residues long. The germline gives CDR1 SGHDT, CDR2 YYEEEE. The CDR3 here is CASSLSPPRGEQYF. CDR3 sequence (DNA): TGTGCCAGCAGCTTATCGCCACCGCGGGGCGAGCAGTACTTC.

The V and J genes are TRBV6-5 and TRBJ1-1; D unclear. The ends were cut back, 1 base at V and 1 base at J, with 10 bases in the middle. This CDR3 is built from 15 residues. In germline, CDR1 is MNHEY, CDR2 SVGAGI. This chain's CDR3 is CASSYFLTGNTEAFF. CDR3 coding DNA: TGTGCCAGCAGTTACTTTCTTACGGGGAACACTGAAGCTTTCTTT.

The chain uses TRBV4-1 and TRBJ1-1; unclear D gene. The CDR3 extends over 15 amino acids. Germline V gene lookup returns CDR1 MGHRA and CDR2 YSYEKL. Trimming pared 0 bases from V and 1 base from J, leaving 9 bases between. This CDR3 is CASSQDPRTNTEAFF. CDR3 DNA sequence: TGCGCCAGCAGCCAAGATCCCAGAACGAACACTGAAGCTTTCTTT.

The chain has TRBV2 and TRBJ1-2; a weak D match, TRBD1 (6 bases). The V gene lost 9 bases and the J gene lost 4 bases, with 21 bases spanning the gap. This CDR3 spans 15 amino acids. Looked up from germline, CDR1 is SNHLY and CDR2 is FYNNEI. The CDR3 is CASFSLLDRIYGYTF. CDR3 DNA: TGTGCCAGTTTCTCCCTTCTAGACAGGATCTATGGCTACACCTTC.

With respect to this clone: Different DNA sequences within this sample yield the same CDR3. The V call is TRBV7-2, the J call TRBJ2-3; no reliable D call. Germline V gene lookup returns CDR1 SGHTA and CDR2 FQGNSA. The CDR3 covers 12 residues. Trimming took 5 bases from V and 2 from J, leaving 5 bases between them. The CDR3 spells CASSPYTDTQYF. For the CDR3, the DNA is TGTGCCAGCAGCCCCTACACAGATACGCAGTATTTT.

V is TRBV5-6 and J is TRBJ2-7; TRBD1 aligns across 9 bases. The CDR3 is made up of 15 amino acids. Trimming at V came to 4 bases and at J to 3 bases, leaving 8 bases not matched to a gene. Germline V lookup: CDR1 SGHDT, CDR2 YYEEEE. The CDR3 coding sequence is TGTGCCAGCAGCCCACAGGGGGCGGTGGGCTACGAGCAGTACTTC. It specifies CASSPQGAVGYEQYF.

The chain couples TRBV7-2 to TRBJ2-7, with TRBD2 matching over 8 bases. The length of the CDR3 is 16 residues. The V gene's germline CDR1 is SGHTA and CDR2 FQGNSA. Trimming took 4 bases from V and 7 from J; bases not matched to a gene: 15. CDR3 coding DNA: TGTGCCAGCAGCTCCAGCGGGGGACTCCCGAGATTGGAGCAGTACTTC. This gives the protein CASSSSGGLPRLEQYF. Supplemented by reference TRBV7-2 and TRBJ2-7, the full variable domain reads GAGVSQSPSNKVTEKGKDVELRCDPISGHTALYWYRQSLGQGLEFLIYFQGNSAPDKSGLPSDRFSAERTGGSVSTLTIQRTQQEDSAVYLCASSSSGGLPRLEQYFGPGTRLTVT.

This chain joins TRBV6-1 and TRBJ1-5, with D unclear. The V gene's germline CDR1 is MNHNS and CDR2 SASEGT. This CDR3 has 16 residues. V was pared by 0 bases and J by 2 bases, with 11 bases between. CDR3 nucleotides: TGTGCCAGCAGTGAAGCCGATCGAGCGGGCAATCAGCCCCAGCATTTT. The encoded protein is CASSEADRAGNQPQHF.

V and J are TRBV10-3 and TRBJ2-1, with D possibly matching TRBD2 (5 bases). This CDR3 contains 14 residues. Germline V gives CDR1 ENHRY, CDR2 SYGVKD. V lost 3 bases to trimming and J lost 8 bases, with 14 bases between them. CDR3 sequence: CAISEGLPLDEQFF. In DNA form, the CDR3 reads TGTGCCATCAGTGAAGGACTCCCATTGGATGAGCAGTTCTTC.

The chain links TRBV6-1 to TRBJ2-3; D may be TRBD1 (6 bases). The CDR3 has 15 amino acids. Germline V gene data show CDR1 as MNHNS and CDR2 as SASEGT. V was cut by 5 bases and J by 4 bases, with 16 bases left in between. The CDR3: CASSNRESSADTQYF. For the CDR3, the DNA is TGTGCCAGCAGTAACAGGGAATCATCGGCAGATACGCAGTATTTT.